The entry below gives a single TCR beta chain sequence along with its context. Its specificity is not known. TCRdb keeps only in-frame clones here, not all; method: immunoSEQ multiplex PCR. The sample consists of 150,000 to 200,000 clones, 88% of them appearing once. This CDR3 comprises 11 residues. Germline values: CDR1 MNHEY, CDR2 SVGEGT. V was pared by 6 bases and J by 12 bases, with 12 bases between. This sample is drawn from a study of T cell responses to AZD1222 COVID-19 vaccine. Study results and limitations: The CD4 TCRs associated with vaccination extended across spike and predominated at 160-218 and 743-854. In a largely white British group with more females than males, clonal diversity was possibly underestimated. Spike-specific TCR depth and breadth grew after two AZD1222 doses. As reported, nearly half of all spike-specific TCRs target variant regions that are unmutated.

The rearrangement links TRBV6-2 or TRBV6-3 to TRBJ1-5; D might be TRBD1 (6 bases). Sequenced here: peripheral blood, sampled 28 days after the second AZD1222 dose. This receptor was obtained from an adult who received the AZD1222 COVID-19 vaccine. The CDR3 sequence is CASSPDSHQHF. As DNA, the CDR3 is TGTGCCAGCAGCCCGGACAGCCACCAGCATTTT.